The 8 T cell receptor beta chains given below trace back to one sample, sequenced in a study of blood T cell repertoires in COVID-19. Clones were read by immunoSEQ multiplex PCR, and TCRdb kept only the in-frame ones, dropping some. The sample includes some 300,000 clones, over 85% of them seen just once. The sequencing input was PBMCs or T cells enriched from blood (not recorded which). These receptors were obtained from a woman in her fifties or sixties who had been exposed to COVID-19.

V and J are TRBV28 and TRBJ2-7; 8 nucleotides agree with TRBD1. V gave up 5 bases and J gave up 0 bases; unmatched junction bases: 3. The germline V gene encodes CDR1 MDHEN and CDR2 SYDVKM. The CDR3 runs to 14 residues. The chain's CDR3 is CASSATGVSYEQYF. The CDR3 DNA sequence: TGTGCCAGCAGTGCGACAGGGGTCTCCTACGAGCAGTACTTC.

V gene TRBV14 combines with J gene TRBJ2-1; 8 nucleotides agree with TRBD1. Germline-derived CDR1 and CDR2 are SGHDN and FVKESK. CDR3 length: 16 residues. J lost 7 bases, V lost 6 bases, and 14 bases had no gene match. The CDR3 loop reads CASSLTGQGRRNEQFF. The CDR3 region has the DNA TGTGCCAGCAGTCTAACTGGACAGGGTCGGAGGAATGAGCAGTTCTTC.

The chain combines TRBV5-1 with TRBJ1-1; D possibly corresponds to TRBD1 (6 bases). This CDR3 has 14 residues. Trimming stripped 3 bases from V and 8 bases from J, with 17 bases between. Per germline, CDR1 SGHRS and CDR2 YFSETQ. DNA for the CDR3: TGCGCCAGCAGCTGGGAGGGGGGCCGTGCCGAAGCTTTCTTT. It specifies CASSWEGGRAEAFF. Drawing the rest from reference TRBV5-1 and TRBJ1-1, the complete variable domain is KAGVTQTPRYLIKTRGQQVTLSCSPISGHRSVSWYQQTPGQGLQFLFEYFSETQRNKGNFPGRFSGRQFSNSRSEMNVSTLELGDSALYLCASSWEGGRAEAFFGQGTRLTVV.

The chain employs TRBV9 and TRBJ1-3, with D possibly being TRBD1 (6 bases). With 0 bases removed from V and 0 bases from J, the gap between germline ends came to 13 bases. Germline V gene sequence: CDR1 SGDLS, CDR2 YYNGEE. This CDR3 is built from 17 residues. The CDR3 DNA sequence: TGTGCCAGCAGCGTAGGTCTGGACAGCTACTCTGGAAACACCATATATTTT. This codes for CASSVGLDSYSGNTIYF.

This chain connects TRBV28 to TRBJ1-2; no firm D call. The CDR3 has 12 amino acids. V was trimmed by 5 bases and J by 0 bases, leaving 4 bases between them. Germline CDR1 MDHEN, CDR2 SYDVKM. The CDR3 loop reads CASSLTNYGYTF. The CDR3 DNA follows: TGTGCCAGCAGTCTTACTAACTATGGCTACACCTTC.

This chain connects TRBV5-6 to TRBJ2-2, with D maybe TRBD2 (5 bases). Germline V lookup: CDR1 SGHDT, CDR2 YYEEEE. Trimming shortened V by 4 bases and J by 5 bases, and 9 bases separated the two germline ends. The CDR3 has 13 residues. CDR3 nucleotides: TGTGCCAGCAGCCTGCCGGGAACCGGGGAGCTGTTTTTT. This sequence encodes CASSLPGTGELFF. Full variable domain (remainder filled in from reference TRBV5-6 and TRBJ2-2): DAGVTQSPTHLIKTRGQQVTLRCSPKSGHDTVSWYQQALGQGPQFIFQYYEEEERQRGNFPDRFSGHQFPNYSSELNVNALLLGDSALYLCASSLPGTGELFFGEGSRLTVL.

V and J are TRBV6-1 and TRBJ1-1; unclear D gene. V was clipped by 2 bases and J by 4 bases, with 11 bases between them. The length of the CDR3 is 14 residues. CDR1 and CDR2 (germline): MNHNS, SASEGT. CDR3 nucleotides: TGTGCCAGCAGTGAAACCGGTACGGGCACTGAAGCTTTCTTT. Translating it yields CASSETGTGTEAFF.

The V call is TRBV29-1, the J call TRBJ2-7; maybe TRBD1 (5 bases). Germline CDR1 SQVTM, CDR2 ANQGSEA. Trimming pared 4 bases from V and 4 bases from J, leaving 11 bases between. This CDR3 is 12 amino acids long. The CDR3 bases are TGCAGCGTTGGTCAGGGTGGTTACGAGCAGTACTTC. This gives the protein CSVGQGGYEQYF.